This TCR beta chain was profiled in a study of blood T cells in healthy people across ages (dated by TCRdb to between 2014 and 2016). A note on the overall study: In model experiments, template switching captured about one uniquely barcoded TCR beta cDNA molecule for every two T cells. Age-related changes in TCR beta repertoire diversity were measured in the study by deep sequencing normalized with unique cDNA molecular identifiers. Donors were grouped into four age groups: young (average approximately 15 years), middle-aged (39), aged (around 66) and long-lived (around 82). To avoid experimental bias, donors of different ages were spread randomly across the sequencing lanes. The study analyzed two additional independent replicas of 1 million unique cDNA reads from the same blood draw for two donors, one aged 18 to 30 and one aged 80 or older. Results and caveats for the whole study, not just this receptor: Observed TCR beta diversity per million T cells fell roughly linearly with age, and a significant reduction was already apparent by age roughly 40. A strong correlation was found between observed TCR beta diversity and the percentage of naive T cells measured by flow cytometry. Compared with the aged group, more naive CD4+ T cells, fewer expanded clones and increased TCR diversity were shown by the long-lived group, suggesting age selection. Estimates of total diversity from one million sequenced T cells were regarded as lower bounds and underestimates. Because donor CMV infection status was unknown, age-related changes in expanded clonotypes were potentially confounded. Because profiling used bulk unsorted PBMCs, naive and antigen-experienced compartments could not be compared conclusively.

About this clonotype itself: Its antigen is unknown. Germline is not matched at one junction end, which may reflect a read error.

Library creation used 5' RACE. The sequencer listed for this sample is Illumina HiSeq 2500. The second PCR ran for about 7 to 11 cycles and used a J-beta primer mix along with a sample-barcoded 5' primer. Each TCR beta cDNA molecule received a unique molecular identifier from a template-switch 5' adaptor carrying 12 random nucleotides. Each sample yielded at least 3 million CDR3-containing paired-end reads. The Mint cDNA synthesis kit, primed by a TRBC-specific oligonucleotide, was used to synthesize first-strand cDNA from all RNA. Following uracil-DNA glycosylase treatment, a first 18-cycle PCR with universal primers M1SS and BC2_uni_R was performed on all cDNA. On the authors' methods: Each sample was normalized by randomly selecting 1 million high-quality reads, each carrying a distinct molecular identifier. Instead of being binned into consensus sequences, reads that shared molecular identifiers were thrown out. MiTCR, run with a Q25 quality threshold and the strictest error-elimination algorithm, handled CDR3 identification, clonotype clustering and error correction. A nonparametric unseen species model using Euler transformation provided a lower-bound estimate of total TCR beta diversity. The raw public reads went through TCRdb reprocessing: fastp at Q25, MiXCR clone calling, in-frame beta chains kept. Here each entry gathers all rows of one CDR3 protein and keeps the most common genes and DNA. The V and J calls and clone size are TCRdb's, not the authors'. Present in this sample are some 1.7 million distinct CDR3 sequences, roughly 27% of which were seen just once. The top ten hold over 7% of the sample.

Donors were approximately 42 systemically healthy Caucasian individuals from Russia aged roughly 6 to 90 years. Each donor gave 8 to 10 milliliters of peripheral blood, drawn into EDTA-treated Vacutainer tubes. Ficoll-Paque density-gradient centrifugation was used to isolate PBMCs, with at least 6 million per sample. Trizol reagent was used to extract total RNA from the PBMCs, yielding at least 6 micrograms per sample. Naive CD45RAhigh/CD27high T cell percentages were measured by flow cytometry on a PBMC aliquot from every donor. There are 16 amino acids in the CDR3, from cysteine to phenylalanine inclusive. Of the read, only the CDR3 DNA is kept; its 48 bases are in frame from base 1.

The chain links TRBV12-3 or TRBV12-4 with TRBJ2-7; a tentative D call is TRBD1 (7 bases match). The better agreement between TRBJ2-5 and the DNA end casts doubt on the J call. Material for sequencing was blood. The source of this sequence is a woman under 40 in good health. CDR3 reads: CAGSLSPAGGRETQYF. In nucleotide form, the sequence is TGTGCCGGCAGTTTAAGCCCGGCAGGGGGGCGGGAGACCCAGTACTTC.